This T cell receptor (beta chain) was sequenced for a study of shared clonotypes between healthy human individuals. CD45RA+ naive and CD45RA-negative memory subsets were separated from CD4+ cells. Study-wide results and caveats: In contrast to clonotypes shared by all four donors, non-shared clonotypes had lower generation probabilities.

Libraries were prepared by immunoSEQ multiplex PCR; TCRdb keeps only in-frame clonotypes and omits some of them. The data show roughly 2 million clones, with 85% to 95% seen just once and 0.13% held by the top ten. In germline, CDR1 is SEHNR, CDR2 FQNEAQ (reference sequence). The CDR3 sequence is 15 residues long. V shed 2 bases, J shed 7 bases, and the junction held 5 bases outside the gene matches. This clone has only a few counts. Its antigen is unidentified. This rearrangement joins TRBV7-9 to TRBJ1-6; 7 nucleotides agree with TRBD1. Input material: naive CD4+ T cells sorted from blood. Sample subset: CD45RA+ positively selected. The receptor's source is a man aged 18 to 29 in good health. The CDR3 DNA reads as TGTGCCAGCAGCTTAACGGGACAGCAAAATTCACCCCTCCACTTT. Residues: CASSLTGQQNSPLHF.